The clone carrying this TCR beta chain was recorded only once. This PCR relied on a set of 60 Vbeta primers and 13 Jbeta primers. Produced via immunoSEQ multiplex PCR; TCRdb's table is partial and in-frame only. This sample carries approximately 100,000 clones, around three quarters of them seen once, and the ten largest clones take under 4.5%. CDR3 length: 16 amino acids. V lost 6 bases to trimming and J lost 2 bases; unmatched junction nucleotides: 6. Germline V gene lookup returns CDR1 SGHTA and CDR2 FQGTGA. This entry belongs to a study of cytomegalovirus exposure and HLA in healthy donors. The sequenced material came from PBMCs. The V and J genes are TRBV7-3 and TRBJ2-6; 8 bases are shared with TRBD1. The source of this sequence is a woman between 45 and 65 years old in good health and CMV-seropositive. The CDR3 region is CASSYDRGTGANVLTF. CDR3 nucleotide sequence: TGTGCCAGCAGTTATGACAGGGGTACTGGGGCCAACGTCCTGACTTTC.